These T cell receptor beta chains were read from a single sample in a study of blood T cells in healthy people across ages. TCRdb fed the 5' RACE reads into MiXCR, producing one record per CDR3 protein. This sample has some 1.5 million distinct CDR3 sequences; 28% occur once, and the top ten carry approximately 7.7%. The sequencing input was blood. Source of these receptors: a woman in her twenties or thirties in good health. CDR3s include the opening cysteine and the closing phenylalanine or tryptophan. Each record gives: D gene, J gene, clone size, V gene, CDR3 DNA, CDR3 protein. The D gene is left open where the match is weak. Clone size, where shown, is once, few, many, or a class for clones that have expanded.

-	TRBJ1-4	few	TRBV7-9	TGTGCCAGCAGCTTAGCGCAAAGGGGTAATGAAAAACTGTTTTTT	CASSLAQRGNEKLFF
-	TRBJ2-4	-	TRBV12-3/TRBV12-4	TGTGCCAGCAGGCCTAGCTCCCTAGCCAAAAACATTCAGTACTTC	CASRPSSLAKNIQYF
-	TRBJ1-1	-	TRBV6-5	TGTGCCAGCAGTTACTCGAGGGACGCTCAAGCTTTCTTT	CASSYSRDAQAFF
-	TRBJ1-5	few	TRBV6-2/TRBV6-3	TGTGCCAGCAGTAACAGGGTTCTTCAGCCCCAGCATTTT	CASSNRVLQPQHF
-	TRBJ2-7	many	TRBV12-3/TRBV12-4	TGTGCCAGCAGTCCCGTCGGGTTCCAGGGTCGGGAGCAGTACTTC	CASSPVGFQGREQYF
-	TRBJ1-3	once	TRBV10-3	TGTGCCATCAGTACCGGGGGGTCTGGAAACACCATATATTTT	CAISTGGSGNTIYF
-	TRBJ1-6	many	TRBV4-1	TGCGCCAGCAGAGAATGGACCTCCTATAATTCACCCCTCCACTTT	CASREWTSYNSPLHF
TRBD1	TRBJ2-2	-	TRBV3-1	TGCGCCAGCAGCCAAGAAGGCGAGACAGGGGTCACCGGGGAGCTGTTTTTT	CASSQEGETGVTGELFF
-	TRBJ1-4	-	TRBV20-1	TGCAGTGCTAGAGATTCGGGAGCTAATGAAAAACTGTTTTTT	CSARDSGANEKLFF
TRBD1	TRBJ2-2	-	TRBV10-2	TGCGCCAGCGGAGGACAGGGTGGCGGGGAGCTGTTTTTT	CASGGQGGGELFF
TRBD1	TRBJ1-6	few	TRBV7-2	TGTGCCAGCAGCTTCGGACAGGGGTTAGGTTCACCCCTCCACTTT	CASSFGQGLGSPLHF
TRBD2	TRBJ2-3	few	TRBV20-1	TGCAGTGCTTCCGGCGACGTAGCGGGGACGAGCACAGATACGCAGTATTTT	CSASGDVAGTSTDTQYF
-	TRBJ2-5	many	TRBV12-3/TRBV12-4	TGTGCCAGCAGACCCAGGGGGTCTAGCGGTAAAGAGACCCAGTACTTC	CASRPRGSSGKETQYF
-	TRBJ1-4	few	TRBV25-1	TGTGCCAGCAGTGGGTACAGGGATCCGACTAATGAAAAACTGTTTTTT	CASSGYRDPTNEKLFF
-	TRBJ2-7	-	TRBV7-9	TGTGCCAGCAGCCGAGCGGTCGGGCAGGTGGCCTACGAGCAGTACTTC	CASSRAVGQVAYEQYF
-	TRBJ1-3	-	TRBV7-2	TGTGCCAGCAGCCTAAGGTCGAGTCATGTAAACACCATATATTTT	CASSLRSSHVNTIYF
-	TRBJ1-2	many	TRBV5-1	TGCGCCAGCAGCTTGGGGACAGCTAACTATGGCTACACCTTC	CASSLGTANYGYTF
TRBD2	TRBJ2-1	-	TRBV11-2	TGTGCCAGCAGCTTAGTTCTGGGCGGGGGAAAAGAGACCCAGTTCTTC	CASSLVLGGGKETQFF
-	TRBJ1-5	few	TRBV18	TGTGCCAGCTCACCACCTCAAGGTAGCAATCAGCCCCAGCATTTT	CASSPPQGSNQPQHF
-	TRBJ1-5	-	TRBV12-3/TRBV12-4	TGTGCCAGCAGTTGGACAGAGGAACAGCCCCAGCATTTT	CASSWTEEQPQHF
TRBD1	TRBJ1-2	-	TRBV5-1	TGCGCCAGCAGCCCATATGGACAGGAGGACTATGGCTACACCTTC	CASSPYGQEDYGYTF
TRBD1	TRBJ2-5	-	TRBV27	TGTGCCAGCAGCCACCACGGACAGGGAGAGACCCAGTACTTC	CASSHHGQGETQYF
-	TRBJ2-1	-	TRBV11-2	TGTGCCAGCAGCACGCTGGAGAGGCAGTTCTTC	CASSTLERQFF
TRBD1	TRBJ1-1	-	TRBV7-3	TGTGCCAGCAGCTTAGGGACAGCTAGTGAAGCTTTCTTT	CASSLGTASEAFF
-	TRBJ1-2	-	TRBV20-1	TGCAGTGCTCTCTCGACTCCATCTTACACCTTC	CSALSTPSYTF
-	TRBJ1-3	-	TRBV12-3/TRBV12-4	TGTGCCAGCAGTTTTGCGGGAAGCTCTGGAAACACCATATATTTT	CASSFAGSSGNTIYF
TRBD2	TRBJ2-7	many	TRBV7-9	TGTGCCGGGACTAGCGGCGGCTCCTACGAGCAGTACTTC	CAGTSGGSYEQYF
-	TRBJ2-1	-	TRBV20-1	TGCAGTGCTTCCTCGAGCGGTAGATTGGATGAGCAGTTCTTC	CSASSSGRLDEQFF
TRBD1	TRBJ2-3	-	TRBV6-6	TGTGCCAGCAGTATGGGGACAGGGCTCACAGATACGCAGTATTTT	CASSMGTGLTDTQYF
TRBD2	TRBJ2-3	-	TRBV7-2	TGTGCCAGCAGCTTATCTCTTGTTTACCGGGGGGGGGATACGCAGTATTTT	CASSLSLVYRGGDTQYF
-	TRBJ2-7	few	TRBV10-1	TGCGCCAGCAGTGAGAACCACGAGCAGTACTTC	CASSENHEQYF
-	TRBJ2-3	few	TRBV12-3/TRBV12-4	TGTGCCAGCAGTTTTCCGGGCACGACAGATACGCAGTATTTT	CASSFPGTTDTQYF
TRBD1	TRBJ2-3	-	TRBV30	TGTGCCTGGAGTAGACAGGGTACAGATACGCAGTATTTT	CAWSRQGTDTQYF
TRBD2	TRBJ2-1	many	TRBV3-1	TGTGCCAGCAGCCAAGTGGGGGGGGATGAGCAGTTCTTC	CASSQVGGDEQFF
TRBD1	TRBJ2-3	few	TRBV2	TGTGCCAGCAAGCCGGGACAGGGAGACGATACGCAGTATTTT	CASKPGQGDDTQYF
-	TRBJ1-3	once	TRBV6-5	TGTGCCAGCAGTTCTACAGGGACGAACACCATATATTTT	CASSSTGTNTIYF
-	TRBJ1-1	-	TRBV29-1	TGCAGCGGCAACAGGGACACTGGAGCTTTCTTT	CSGNRDTGAFF
-	TRBJ2-2	-	TRBV5-1	TGCGCCAGTCAGACATACGGGACCGGGGAGCTGTTTTTT	CASQTYGTGELFF
-	TRBJ2-1	few	TRBV24-1	TGTGCCACCAGTGAGGACAGTAACAATGAGCAGTTCTTC	CATSEDSNNEQFF
-	TRBJ2-6	-	TRBV18	TGTGCCAGCTCGGGCCCCCTGAACGACTCCTCTGGGGCCAACGTCCTGACTTTC	CASSGPLNDSSGANVLTF
TRBD2	TRBJ2-7	few	TRBV3-1	TGTGCCAGCAGCCAACAAGCGTTGGCTAGCGGTTCCTACGAGCAGTACTTC	CASSQQALASGSYEQYF
TRBD2	TRBJ2-7	many	TRBV5-1	TGCGCCAGCAGCTTGGGTAGCGGGGACTACGAGCAGTACTTC	CASSLGSGDYEQYF
-	TRBJ2-6	few	TRBV13	TGTGCCAGCAGCTTAGCCCTATACAGAGCTGGGGCCAACGTCCTGACTTTC	CASSLALYRAGANVLTF
-	TRBJ1-5	few	TRBV5-1	TGCGCCAGCAGCGTCGGTGGGGGGCTCGATCAGCCCCAGCATTTT	CASSVGGGLDQPQHF
TRBD2	TRBJ2-1	-	TRBV7-9	TGTGCCAGCAGCATATCGACTAGCGCAAATGAGCAGTTCTTC	CASSISTSANEQFF